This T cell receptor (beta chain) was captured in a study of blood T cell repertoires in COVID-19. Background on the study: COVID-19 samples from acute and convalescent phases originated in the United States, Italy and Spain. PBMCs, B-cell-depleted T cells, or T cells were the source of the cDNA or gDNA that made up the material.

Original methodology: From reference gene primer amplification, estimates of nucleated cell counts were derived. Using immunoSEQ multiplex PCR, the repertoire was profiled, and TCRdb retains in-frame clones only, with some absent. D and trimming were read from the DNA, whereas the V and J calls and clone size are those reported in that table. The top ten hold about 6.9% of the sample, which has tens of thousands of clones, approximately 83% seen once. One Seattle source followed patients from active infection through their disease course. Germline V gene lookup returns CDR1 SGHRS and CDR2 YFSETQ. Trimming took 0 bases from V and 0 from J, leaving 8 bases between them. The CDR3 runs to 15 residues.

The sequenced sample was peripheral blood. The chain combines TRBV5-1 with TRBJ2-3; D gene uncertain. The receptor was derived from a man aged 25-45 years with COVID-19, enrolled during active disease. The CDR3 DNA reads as TGCGCCAGCAGCTTGGGGCTAGACAGCACAGATACGCAGTATTTT. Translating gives CASSLGLDSTDTQYF.